This T cell receptor beta chain was observed in a study of T cells in localized non-small cell lung cancer. Overall study findings and caveats: Higher blood T cell density went with longer overall survival.

Comments on this clone: Antigen unknown.

Assay used: immunoSEQ multiplex PCR; TCRdb lists only in-frame clones, some missing. The sample includes 15,000 to 20,000 clones, around 89% of them seen just once. The clonotype was recovered from a male donor aged 60 or over with stage II squamous cell lung carcinoma. Sequenced here: peripheral blood, sampled before any cancer treatment.

CDR3 coding DNA: TGTGCCAGCAGTCCGGCGGGGCGGGGCTATGGCTACACCTTC. It yields the protein CASSPAGRGYGYTF. V and J are TRBV28 and TRBJ1-2; possible D gene TRBD1, 5 bases. V shed 5 bases and J shed 4 bases, with 14 bases lying between them. Germline V lookup: CDR1 MDHEN, CDR2 SYDVKM. This CDR3 has 14 amino acids.